The clone carrying this T cell receptor (beta chain) has a count of ten or more. This CDR3 has 13 residues. Germline V CDR1 and CDR2: MNHEY, SVGAGI. Trimming left V 5 bases short and J 7 bases short, with 11 bases between. The data were taken from a study of T-cell reconstitution after alpha-beta-depleted transplantation in children. Unique molecular identifiers tagged the TCRbeta library. TCRdb processed the PCR reads anew with MiXCR; each CDR3 protein has one entry. Here the sample spans some 250,000 distinct CDR3 sequences, more than 10% being singletons. The chain uses TRBV6-5 and TRBJ1-4; weak D call: TRBD1 (6 bases). Material: PBMCs from the stem cell graft donor, obtained from the stem cell graft. This clonotype was obtained from a human donor who donated a stem cell graft to a child with acute lymphoblastic leukemia. CDR3 sequence (DNA): TGTGCCAGCAGTCTGACAGGCGCTGAAAAACTGTTTTTT. Its protein product is CASSLTGAEKLFF.